This is a list of T cell receptor beta chains from one sample in a study of blood T cell repertoires in COVID-19. Method: immunoSEQ multiplex PCR; TCRdb's copy keeps in-frame clones and lacks some. Of 56,000 or so clones listed, approximately 89% were seen once; the top ten hold approximately 45%. Material: peripheral blood. Receptors were obtained from a woman aged 55-70 years with COVID-19, enrolled during active disease. CDR3s include the opening cysteine and the closing phenylalanine or tryptophan. The order of the fields is clone size, J gene, V gene, D gene, CDR3 DNA, CDR3 protein. The D gene is left open where the match is weak. Clone size appears in some rows only: once, few, many, or a class for an expanded clone.

abundance: once
j_gene: TRBJ2-7
v_gene: TRBV27
d_gene: NA
CDR3nt: TGTGCCAGCAGCCACGGGACTGAAGAGCAGTACTTC
CDR3aa: CASSHGTEEQYF

abundance: NA
j_gene: TRBJ1-3
v_gene: TRBV4-2
d_gene: TRBD1
CDR3nt: TGTGCCAGCAGCCAAGAAGGGGGACAGGCGAACTCTGGAAACACCATATATTTT
CDR3aa: CASSQEGGQANSGNTIYF

abundance: NA
j_gene: TRBJ1-1
v_gene: TRBV20-1
d_gene: NA
CDR3nt: TGCAGTGCTAGTTCCCAGGGTAGGGGCACTGAAGCTTTCTTT
CDR3aa: CSASSQGRGTEAFF

abundance: NA
j_gene: TRBJ1-5
v_gene: TRBV6-2/TRBV6-3
d_gene: NA
CDR3nt: TGTGCCAGCAGTTACTCCTGGACAGCAGGAACGGCGGGGGTAAATCAGCCCCAGCATTTT
CDR3aa: CASSYSWTAGTAGVNQPQHF

abundance: NA
j_gene: TRBJ2-7
v_gene: TRBV6-5
d_gene: NA
CDR3nt: TGTGCCAGCAGTTACGGACAGGAGGCGGGGGAGCAGTACTTC
CDR3aa: CASSYGQEAGEQYF

abundance: NA
j_gene: TRBJ1-1
v_gene: TRBV6-5
d_gene: NA
CDR3nt: TGTGCCAGTTCAACCTGGGGCGGCACTGAAGCTTTCTTT
CDR3aa: CASSTWGGTEAFF

abundance: NA
j_gene: TRBJ2-7
v_gene: TRBV7-2
d_gene: NA
CDR3nt: TGTGCCAGCAGCTTAGGGGCAGCCTCCTACGAGCAGTACTTC
CDR3aa: CASSLGAASYEQYF

abundance: NA
j_gene: TRBJ2-1
v_gene: TRBV5-4
d_gene: TRBD2
CDR3nt: TGTGCCAGCAGCGGGGGACTAGCGGGAGTCTATGAGCAGTTCTTC
CDR3aa: CASSGGLAGVYEQFF

abundance: NA
j_gene: TRBJ1-6
v_gene: TRBV19
d_gene: NA
CDR3nt: TGTGCCAGTAGTACGCGATCAGCCGGGTCACCCCTCCACTTT
CDR3aa: CASSTRSAGSPLHF

abundance: NA
j_gene: TRBJ1-6
v_gene: TRBV7-6
d_gene: TRBD1
CDR3nt: TGTGCCAGCAGCCCTCGCCCCAGGGGGCCGTCCTATAATTCACCCCTCCACTTT
CDR3aa: CASSPRPRGPSYNSPLHF

abundance: NA
j_gene: TRBJ1-2
v_gene: TRBV7-9
d_gene: NA
CDR3nt: TGTGCCAGCAGCTTAGCGGAAGGAGGGGCCTATGGCTACACCTTC
CDR3aa: CASSLAEGGAYGYTF

abundance: NA
j_gene: TRBJ2-7
v_gene: TRBV18
d_gene: NA
CDR3nt: TGTGCCAGCTCACCACCGAGTTACTACGAGCAGTACTTC
CDR3aa: CASSPPSYYEQYF

abundance: once
j_gene: TRBJ2-5
v_gene: TRBV7-2
d_gene: NA
CDR3nt: TGTGCCAGCAGCTCCGCGGCTGGGTGGGAGACCCAGTACTTC
CDR3aa: CASSSAAGWETQYF

abundance: NA
j_gene: TRBJ2-5
v_gene: TRBV6-1
d_gene: TRBD2
CDR3nt: TGTGCCAGCAGTGAAGGGGTAGCGGGAGTTCTTGAGACCCAGTACTTC
CDR3aa: CASSEGVAGVLETQYF

abundance: NA
j_gene: TRBJ1-1
v_gene: TRBV5-1
d_gene: TRBD1
CDR3nt: TGCGCCAGCAGCTTGGGACAGGGAAGAACTGAAGCTTTCTTT
CDR3aa: CASSLGQGRTEAFF

abundance: NA
j_gene: TRBJ2-7
v_gene: TRBV28
d_gene: TRBD1
CDR3nt: TGTGCCAGCACCCCGGGACAGGGAATCTACGAGCAGTACTTC
CDR3aa: CASTPGQGIYEQYF

abundance: NA
j_gene: TRBJ2-1
v_gene: TRBV9
d_gene: TRBD1
CDR3nt: TGTGCCAGCAGCCCAGGACAGGGGGCGAATGAGCAGTTCTTC
CDR3aa: CASSPGQGANEQFF

abundance: NA
j_gene: TRBJ1-1
v_gene: TRBV12-3/TRBV12-4
d_gene: NA
CDR3nt: TGTGCCAGCAGTAGCGGACCGAACACTGAAGCTTTCTTT
CDR3aa: CASSSGPNTEAFF

abundance: NA
j_gene: TRBJ2-7
v_gene: TRBV4-3
d_gene: TRBD2
CDR3nt: TGCGCCAGCAGCCCCGGACTAGCGGGAGCGCTCTCCTACGAGCAGTACTTC
CDR3aa: CASSPGLAGALSYEQYF

abundance: NA
j_gene: TRBJ1-1
v_gene: TRBV2
d_gene: TRBD1
CDR3nt: TGTGCCAGCATAGACAGGGGATACGATGAAGCTTTCTTT
CDR3aa: CASIDRGYDEAFF

abundance: NA
j_gene: TRBJ2-1
v_gene: TRBV11-3
d_gene: TRBD1
CDR3nt: TGTGCCAGCAGCTCCCAAATTTCCGGGACAGGGTCCCATGAGCAGTTCTTC
CDR3aa: CASSSQISGTGSHEQFF

abundance: NA
j_gene: TRBJ1-5
v_gene: TRBV9
d_gene: NA
CDR3nt: TGTGCCAGCAGCGTAGGACAGCACAATCAGCCCCAGCATTTT
CDR3aa: CASSVGQHNQPQHF

abundance: NA
j_gene: TRBJ2-2
v_gene: TRBV11-3
d_gene: NA
CDR3nt: TGTGCCAGCAGCAATTACGGGGAGACCGGGGAGCTGTTTTTT
CDR3aa: CASSNYGETGELFF

abundance: NA
j_gene: TRBJ2-7
v_gene: TRBV2
d_gene: TRBD1
CDR3nt: TGTGCCAGCACTGGGACAGGGGGCTGGTACGAGCAGTACTTC
CDR3aa: CASTGTGGWYEQYF

abundance: NA
j_gene: TRBJ1-5
v_gene: TRBV6-6
d_gene: NA
CDR3nt: TGTGCCAGCAGCCCTAACGACAGGACTCCCCAGCATTTT
CDR3aa: CASSPNDRTPQHF

abundance: once
j_gene: TRBJ2-1
v_gene: TRBV6-5
d_gene: TRBD2
CDR3nt: TGTGCCAGCGGACTAGCGGGTCTCTACAATGAGCAGTTCTTC
CDR3aa: CASGLAGLYNEQFF

abundance: NA
j_gene: TRBJ1-5
v_gene: TRBV6-5
d_gene: NA
CDR3nt: TGTGCCATACTCGGAGATAGCAATCAGCCCCAGCATTTT
CDR3aa: CAILGDSNQPQHF

abundance: NA
j_gene: TRBJ2-1
v_gene: TRBV19
d_gene: TRBD1
CDR3nt: TGTGCCAGTAGTCGCCCGGGACAGGGGACCTACAATGAGCAGTTCTTC
CDR3aa: CASSRPGQGTYNEQFF

abundance: NA
j_gene: TRBJ1-1
v_gene: TRBV9
d_gene: NA
CDR3nt: TGTGCCAGCAGCGTAGATCGGGGGACGAACACTGAAGCTTTCTTT
CDR3aa: CASSVDRGTNTEAFF

abundance: NA
j_gene: TRBJ1-3
v_gene: TRBV18
d_gene: NA
CDR3nt: TGTGCCAGCTCACCACCGCGCCGAAGCTCTGGAAACACCATATATTTT
CDR3aa: CASSPPRRSSGNTIYF

abundance: NA
j_gene: TRBJ2-1
v_gene: TRBV2
d_gene: TRBD2
CDR3nt: TGTGCCAGCAGTCGGGTAGCGGGAGGGCATGAGCAGTTCTTC
CDR3aa: CASSRVAGGHEQFF

abundance: NA
j_gene: TRBJ2-1
v_gene: TRBV7-2
d_gene: TRBD2
CDR3nt: TGTGCCAGTCTGGTACTAGCGGGTTACAATGAGCAGTTCTTC
CDR3aa: CASLVLAGYNEQFF

abundance: NA
j_gene: TRBJ2-2
v_gene: TRBV5-1
d_gene: NA
CDR3nt: TGCGCCAGTACCCGATTTGGACTGCGCGAGGCCGGGGAGCTGTTTTTT
CDR3aa: CASTRFGLREAGELFF

abundance: NA
j_gene: TRBJ2-7
v_gene: TRBV19
d_gene: TRBD1
CDR3nt: TGTGCCAGTAGGCCGGGACAGGGGTCCTACGAGCAGTACTTC
CDR3aa: CASRPGQGSYEQYF

abundance: few
j_gene: TRBJ2-1
v_gene: TRBV28
d_gene: TRBD2
CDR3nt: TGTGCCAGCAGCCCCCTGGGTTTCGGCGGGAGGGAGGATGAGCAGTTCTTC
CDR3aa: CASSPLGFGGREDEQFF

abundance: NA
j_gene: TRBJ2-1
v_gene: TRBV7-9
d_gene: TRBD2
CDR3nt: TGTGCCAGCAGCCTTCTAGCGGGGGATCAGAATGAGCAGTTCTTC
CDR3aa: CASSLLAGDQNEQFF

abundance: NA
j_gene: TRBJ2-2
v_gene: TRBV6-5
d_gene: NA
CDR3nt: TGTGCCAGCAGTCGAGCGGAGCCTAACACCGGGGAGCTGTTTTTT
CDR3aa: CASSRAEPNTGELFF

abundance: NA
j_gene: TRBJ2-7
v_gene: TRBV10-2
d_gene: NA
CDR3nt: TGCGCCAGCAGTGAGCACAGGGCAACCTACGAGCAGTACTTC
CDR3aa: CASSEHRATYEQYF

abundance: NA
j_gene: TRBJ2-7
v_gene: TRBV6-5
d_gene: NA
CDR3nt: TGTGCCAGCAGTTTCGGATGGACGTCGGGGTACGAGCAGTACTTC
CDR3aa: CASSFGWTSGYEQYF

abundance: NA
j_gene: TRBJ1-2
v_gene: TRBV28
d_gene: TRBD1
CDR3nt: TGTGCCAGCAGATATGGACAGGGATTCTACACCTTC
CDR3aa: CASRYGQGFYTF

abundance: NA
j_gene: TRBJ2-3
v_gene: TRBV19
d_gene: NA
CDR3nt: TGTGCCAGTAGTTCCCACGGTCCGACAGATACGCAGTATTTT
CDR3aa: CASSSHGPTDTQYF

abundance: few
j_gene: TRBJ2-7
v_gene: TRBV28
d_gene: NA
CDR3nt: TGTGCCAGCAGCCGGATAGCGGAAACCTACGAGCAGTACTTC
CDR3aa: CASSRIAETYEQYF

abundance: once
j_gene: TRBJ2-2
v_gene: TRBV28
d_gene: NA
CDR3nt: TGTGCCAGCAGTCAGGGGAGCACCGGGGAGCTGTTTTTT
CDR3aa: CASSQGSTGELFF

abundance: NA
j_gene: TRBJ2-1
v_gene: TRBV24-1
d_gene: TRBD2
CDR3nt: TGTGCCACCAGTGATGCCGGGGGGGGTCGAAGCTCCTACAATGAGCAGTTCTTC
CDR3aa: CATSDAGGGRSSYNEQFF

abundance: NA
j_gene: TRBJ2-7
v_gene: TRBV27
d_gene: TRBD1
CDR3nt: TGTGCCAGCAGTCACCTGGGACAGTCATACGAGCAGTACTTC
CDR3aa: CASSHLGQSYEQYF

abundance: NA
j_gene: TRBJ2-7
v_gene: TRBV2
d_gene: NA
CDR3nt: TGTGCCAGCAAGGTGGGAGTTAGTTCCCGCGAGCAGTACTTC
CDR3aa: CASKVGVSSREQYF

abundance: NA
j_gene: TRBJ2-1
v_gene: TRBV27
d_gene: TRBD2
CDR3nt: TGTGCCAGCAGTACTTTCGGCGCTAGCGGGATTTTCTCCTACAATGAGCAGTTCTTC
CDR3aa: CASSTFGASGIFSYNEQFF

abundance: NA
j_gene: TRBJ1-1
v_gene: TRBV6-5
d_gene: NA
CDR3nt: TGTGCCAGCAGTTACATCGCGGCAGACACTGAAGCTTTCTTT
CDR3aa: CASSYIAADTEAFF

abundance: NA
j_gene: TRBJ2-1
v_gene: TRBV4-1
d_gene: TRBD2
CDR3nt: TGCGCCAGCAGCCAAATAGCGGGGACAACCTCAGAGAATGAGCAGTTCTTC
CDR3aa: CASSQIAGTTSENEQFF

abundance: once
j_gene: TRBJ2-2
v_gene: TRBV7-6
d_gene: TRBD2
CDR3nt: TGTGCCAGCAGTTGGCCGCCCAGCGGGGCATCCACCGGGGAGCTGTTTTTT
CDR3aa: CASSWPPSGASTGELFF

abundance: NA
j_gene: TRBJ1-2
v_gene: TRBV7-9
d_gene: NA
CDR3nt: TGTGCCAGCAGCTTTCTCGCAGGGAACTATGGCTACACCTTC
CDR3aa: CASSFLAGNYGYTF

abundance: once
j_gene: TRBJ1-2
v_gene: TRBV6-5
d_gene: TRBD1
CDR3nt: TGTGCCAGCGCCCGGGACAGGCTTGGGTATGGCTACACCTTC
CDR3aa: CASARDRLGYGYTF

abundance: NA
j_gene: TRBJ2-2
v_gene: TRBV30
d_gene: NA
CDR3nt: TGTGCCTGGAGCGGGAACACCGGGGAGCTGTTTTTT
CDR3aa: CAWSGNTGELFF

abundance: NA
j_gene: TRBJ2-1
v_gene: TRBV7-8
d_gene: TRBD2
CDR3nt: TGTGCCAGCAGCTTACCTAGCGGGGGGGCACCAAATGAGCAGTTCTTC
CDR3aa: CASSLPSGGAPNEQFF

abundance: once
j_gene: TRBJ1-2
v_gene: TRBV11-2
d_gene: TRBD1
CDR3nt: TGTGCCAGCAGCGCCCAGGGACAGGGTGTAAGTGGCTACACCTTC
CDR3aa: CASSAQGQGVSGYTF

abundance: NA
j_gene: TRBJ2-3
v_gene: TRBV3-1/TRBV3-2
d_gene: TRBD2
CDR3nt: TGTGCCAGCAGCCAAGGTACTAGCGGGGGGGGAGATACGCAGTATTTT
CDR3aa: CASSQGTSGGGDTQYF

abundance: NA
j_gene: TRBJ2-3
v_gene: TRBV5-1
d_gene: TRBD2
CDR3nt: TGCGCCAGCAGCTTGGGAGCGGCTAGCGGGACAGATACGCAGTATTTT
CDR3aa: CASSLGAASGTDTQYF

abundance: NA
j_gene: TRBJ1-5
v_gene: TRBV5-4
d_gene: NA
CDR3nt: TGTGCCAGCAGGCCGGGAGGGCCTAACAATCAGCCCCAGCATTTT
CDR3aa: CASRPGGPNNQPQHF